The 7 T cell receptor beta chains listed next were all sequenced from one sample in a study of blood T cell repertoires in COVID-19. Sequencing was performed with immunoSEQ multiplex PCR; in TCRdb, only in-frame clones are kept and a portion is missing. The sample gives over 25,000 clones, 70% to 85% of which show up once; about two fifths is in the top ten. Sequenced sample: peripheral blood. These receptors were taken from a woman over 75 with acute or convalescent COVID-19.

This chain joins TRBV9 and TRBJ2-1, with 9 positions matching TRBD2. CDR3 length: 15 amino acids. The ends lost 5 bases at V and 4 bases at J; junction bases unmatched: 7. Germline V CDR1 and CDR2: SGDLS, YYNGEE. The CDR3 region has the DNA TGTGCCAGCAGTAGACGGCTAGCGGGATACAATGAGCAGTTCTTC. As protein: CASSRRLAGYNEQFF.

This chain connects TRBV6-1 to TRBJ1-5; no reliable D call. Germline loops: CDR1 MNHNS, CDR2 SASEGT. V was pared by 1 base and J by 3 bases, with 4 bases between. CDR3 length: 13 residues. The CDR3 region is CASSEGYNQPQHF. Written as DNA, the CDR3 is TGTGCCAGCAGTGAAGGCTACAATCAGCCCCAGCATTTT.

The rearrangement uses TRBV3-1 (or the pseudogene TRBV3-2) and TRBJ2-7; TRBD2 aligns across 7 bases. Germline values: CDR1 LGHDT, CDR2 YNNKEL (reference sequence). J lost 1 base, V lost 1 base, and 1 base had no gene match. This CDR3 contains 14 residues. The DNA of the CDR3 is TGTGCCAGCAGCCAAGTGGGGGGGTCCTACGAGCAGTACTTC. Protein: CASSQVGGSYEQYF.

J is TRBJ2-6 and V is TRBV28; perhaps TRBD1 as D (5 bases). V was cut by 2 bases and J by 0 bases, with 14 bases left in between. CDR1 and CDR2 (germline): MDHEN, SYDVKM. There are 18 residues in the CDR3. For the CDR3, the DNA is TGTGCCAGCAGTTTAGCCGACAGAGGTTTCTCTGGGGCCAACGTCCTGACTTTC. It encodes CASSLADRGFSGANVLTF.

The DNA of the CDR3 is TGCGCCAGCAGAGACAGCAACTATGGCTACACCTTC. Its protein product is CASRDSNYGYTF. The chain joins TRBV5-1 to TRBJ1-2; weak D call: TRBD1 (5 bases). Trimming removed 5 bases at V and 2 bases at J, with 7 bases between. CDR3 length equals 12 residues. Germline loops: CDR1 SGHRS, CDR2 YFSETQ.

The chain recombines TRBV6-6 with TRBJ1-1; D possibly corresponds to TRBD1 (5 bases). CDR3 length: 14 residues. From germline, CDR1 is MNHNY and CDR2 SVGAGI (reference sequence). Between the trimmed V and J ends, which lost 2 bases and 0 bases, there was a span of 7 bases. For the CDR3, the DNA is TGTGCCAGCAGTTACGGGGGGGTGAACACTGAAGCTTTCTTT. Encoded protein: CASSYGGVNTEAFF.

The rearrangement links TRBV15 to TRBJ1-1; D gene uncertain. The CDR3 is 15 amino acids. V was clipped by 1 base and J by 1 base, with 10 bases between them. Germline V gives CDR1 LNHNV, CDR2 YYDKDF (reference sequence). The CDR3 DNA follows: TGTGCCACCAGCAGAGTGATACCAGAGAACACTGAAGCTTTCTTT. Protein: CATSRVIPENTEAFF.